This T cell receptor (beta chain) came from a study of shared clonotypes between healthy human individuals. Study in general: Donors had three CD4 naive, three CD4 memory, two CD8 naive and one CD8 memory plate apiece.

CDR1 is MNHEY, CDR2 SMNVEV, per germline (reference sequence). The CDR3 runs 14 residues. Trimming removed 7 bases from V and 4 bases from J, with 14 bases in between. Among the donors, all were Caucasian adults who lived in Nashville, Tennessee. About this clone itself: Antigen specificity is unknown.

The deep-level immunoSEQ assay was used. The assay was immunoSEQ multiplex PCR, and TCRdb's table has in-frame clones only and misses some. The sample shows around 2.5 million clones, 93% of them seen only once. General study points: Larger richness was generally estimated for naive than memory subsets.

This sequence joins TRBV27 and TRBJ2-1; D perhaps matches TRBD2 (6 bases). The sample taken for sequencing was naive CD4+ T cells from PBMCs. As to subset: CD45RA+ positively selected. This clonotype originated in a man between 18 and 29 years old in good health. Some clones in this sample may be carry-over from other donors' samples. The CDR3 is CASTLMGGYNEQFF. The DNA of the CDR3 is TGTGCCAGCACCCTTATGGGGGGTTACAATGAGCAGTTCTTC.